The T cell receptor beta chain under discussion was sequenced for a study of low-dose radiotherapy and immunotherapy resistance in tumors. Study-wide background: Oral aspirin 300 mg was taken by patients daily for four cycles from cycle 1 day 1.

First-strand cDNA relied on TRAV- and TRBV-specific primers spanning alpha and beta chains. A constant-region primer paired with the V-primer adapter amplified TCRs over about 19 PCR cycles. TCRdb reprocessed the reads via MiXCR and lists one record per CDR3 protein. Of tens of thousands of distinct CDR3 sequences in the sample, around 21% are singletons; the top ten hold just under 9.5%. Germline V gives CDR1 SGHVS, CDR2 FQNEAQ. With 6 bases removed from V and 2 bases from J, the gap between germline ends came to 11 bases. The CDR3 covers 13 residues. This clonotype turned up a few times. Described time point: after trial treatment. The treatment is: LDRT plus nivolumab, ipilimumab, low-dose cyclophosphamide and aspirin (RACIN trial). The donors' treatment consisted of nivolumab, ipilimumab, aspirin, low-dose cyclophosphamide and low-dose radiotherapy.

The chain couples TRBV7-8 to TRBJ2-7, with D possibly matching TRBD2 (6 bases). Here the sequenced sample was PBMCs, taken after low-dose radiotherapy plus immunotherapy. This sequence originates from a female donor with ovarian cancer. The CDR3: CASRAGLPYEQYF. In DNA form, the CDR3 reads TGTGCCAGCAGGGCGGGACTCCCCTACGAGCAGTACTTC.